The 6 T cell receptor beta chains below all came from one sample that was sequenced in a study of Graves' ophthalmopathy and Graves' hyperthyroidism. Amplified TCR beta CDR3 regions were obtained using RNA transcripts as template. Amplification began with first-round RT-PCR using HTBI primers, then second-round multiplex PCR was performed. TCRdb re-derived calls from the multiplex PCR reads in MiXCR, one entry per CDR3 protein. The data contain fewer than 400,000 distinct CDR3 sequences, 15% to 20% of them seen just once; the ten biggest clones take up 1.6%. The sequenced sample was peripheral blood. These receptors came from a woman younger than 35 with Graves' ophthalmopathy.

This clonotype was seen at least ten times. This rearrangement joins TRBV12-3 or TRBV12-4 to TRBJ1-1; D unclear. The CDR3 consists of 14 residues. Trimming stripped 1 base from V and 1 base from J, with 7 bases between. The CDR3 region has the DNA TGTGCCAGCAGTTTAGGCGCGGGGAACACTGAAGCTTTCTTT. This codes for CASSLGAGNTEAFF.

The sample holds many counts of this clonotype. The chain carries TRBV6-1 and TRBJ2-3; the D is unclear. Trimming left V 2 bases short and J 4 bases short, with 7 bases between. Per germline, CDR1 MNHNS and CDR2 SASEGT. The CDR3 spans 13 residues. The CDR3 nucleotides are TGTGCCAGCAGTGAATTTAGCCCAGATACGCAGTATTTT. Its translation: CASSEFSPDTQYF.

At least ten counts were recorded for this clonotype. The chain couples TRBV4-3 to TRBJ2-2; D perhaps matches TRBD1 (6 bases). V was cut by 3 bases and J by 2 bases, with 13 bases left in between. Germline loops: CDR1 LGHNA, CDR2 YSLEER. CDR3 length: 16 amino acids. In DNA form, the CDR3 reads TGCGCCAGCAGCCAGACCGGACAGAGAAACACCGGGGAGCTGTTTTTT. Translation gives CASSQTGQRNTGELFF.

This clonotype was observed at least ten times. CDR3 protein: CASSLAAGAPLLPLHF. CDR3 in DNA: TGTGCCAGCAGTTTAGCGGCAGGGGCACCGTTATTACCCCTCCACTTT. The chain uses TRBV12-3 or TRBV12-4 and TRBJ1-6; perhaps TRBD1 as D (6 bases). Trimming cost V 0 bases and J 12 bases, with 18 bases left between them. This CDR3 is 16 amino acids long.

The table lists this clonotype with a few counts. The V gene is TRBV30, the J gene TRBJ2-5; 9 bases map to TRBD1. Germline assignment: CDR1 GTSNPN and CDR2 SVGIG (reference sequence). This CDR3 is built from 22 residues. The V segment lost 5 bases and the J segment 4 bases; nucleotides outside the gene matches: 32. CDR3 nucleotides: TGTGCCTGGGCCCTAGTAATTCCCCGGGACAGGGCACCCCAGAGGGTCGGAGAGACCCAGTACTTC. Translation gives CAWALVIPRDRAPQRVGETQYF.

This clonotype was counted ten times or more. This chain uses TRBV28 with TRBJ2-2; no firm D call. This CDR3 comprises 13 residues. Trimming took off 2 bases at V and 10 bases at J, with 11 bases between the two ends. CDR1 and CDR2 from the germline V gene are MDHEN and SYDVKM. The CDR3 loop reads CASSLQYPLELFF. The CDR3, as DNA: TGTGCCAGCAGTTTACAGTACCCCCTGGAGCTGTTTTTT. Supplemented by reference TRBV28 and TRBJ2-2, the full variable domain reads DVKVTQSSRYLVKRTGEKVFLECVQDMDHENMFWYRQDPGLGLRLIYFSYDVKMKEKGDIPEGYSVSREKKERFSLILESASTNQTSMYLCASSLQYPLELFFGEGSRLTVL.